The clone carrying this T cell receptor beta chain has just one count. Its specificity is unknown. This sample was included in a study of shared clonotypes between healthy human individuals. General observations from the study: Deeper or shallower sequencing was expected to change how clonotypes are shared among donors. The naive CD4 repertoires of a handful of donors were compared, and approximately 5% of clonotypes were shared.

Naivety among CD8 cells was defined by CD45RO negativity and positive CCR7 selection, thereby excluding terminally differentiated effector memory CD45RA+ cells. Trimming cost V 1 base and J 2 bases, with 11 bases left between them. The CDR3 has 15 residues. The germline gives CDR1 SGHNT, CDR2 YYREEE (reference sequence). Sequenced by immunoSEQ multiplex PCR; TCRdb stores in-frame clones only, minus some. The data contain fewer than 1 million clones, about 97% of them singletons. The chain joins TRBV5-4 to TRBJ2-3; D is unresolved. The source of this sequence is a man between 25 and 39 years old in good health. Sequenced: naive CD8+ T cells sorted from blood. The CDR3, as DNA: TGTGCCAGCAGCTTGCCCCTAGAGCACACAGATACGCAGTATTTT. It codes for CASSLPLEHTDTQYF.